This T cell receptor (beta chain) was documented in a study of CD8 T cells in Susac syndrome. RNA amounts of roughly 0.45 to 1 ug underwent reverse transcription with random hexamers. Amplification of TCR beta CDR3 by immunoSEQ multiplex PCR spanned 54 Vbeta and 13 Jbeta. TCRdb re-called the immunoSEQ multiplex PCR reads with MiXCR, one entry per CDR3 protein. The sample records roughly 160,000 distinct CDR3 sequences, around 94% being singletons. Remarks on this clonotype: No antigen is known for it.

CD8+ and CD4+ T cells from blood underwent TCR beta sequencing, which was carried out in a high-throughput format. The study used healthy donors as controls matched for age and sex. The CDR3 covers 16 residues. Losses at the gene ends were 3 bases for V and 2 bases for J; bases not matched to a gene: 6. The germline gives CDR1 KGHSH, CDR2 LQKENI. The study's findings and limits: A relatively small number of individuals underwent TCR sequencing and HLA analysis.

V and J are TRBV18 and TRBJ2-1; 8 bases line up with TRBD2. The receptor comes from a human donor in good health. Specimen: CD4+ T cells from PBMCs. CDR3 DNA: TGTGCCAGCTCACCGACCGGTAGCGGGGCCTACAATGAGCAGTTCTTC. This sequence encodes CASSPTGSGAYNEQFF.